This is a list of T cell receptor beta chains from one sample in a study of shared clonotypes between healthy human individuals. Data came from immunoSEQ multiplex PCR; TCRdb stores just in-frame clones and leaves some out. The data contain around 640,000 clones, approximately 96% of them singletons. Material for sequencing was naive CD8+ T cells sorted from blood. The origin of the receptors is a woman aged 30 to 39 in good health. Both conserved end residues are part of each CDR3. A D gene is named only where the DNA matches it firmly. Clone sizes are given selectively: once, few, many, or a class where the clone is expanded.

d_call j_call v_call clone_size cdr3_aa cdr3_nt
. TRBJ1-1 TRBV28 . CASSLPQATDTEAFF TGTGCCAGCAGTTTGCCCCAGGCAACGGACACTGAAGCTTTCTTT
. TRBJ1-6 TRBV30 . CAWSVSSYNSPLHF TGTGCCTGGAGCGTTAGCTCCTATAATTCACCCCTCCACTTT
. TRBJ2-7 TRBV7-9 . CASSLARWGRTSEQYF TGTGCCAGCAGCTTAGCGAGGTGGGGGAGGACCTCCGAGCAGTACTTC
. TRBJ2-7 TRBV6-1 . CASSAPLAAPYEQYF TGTGCCAGCAGTGCCCCTTTAGCGGCCCCTTACGAGCAGTACTTC
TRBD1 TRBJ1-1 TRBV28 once CASSLLLSYDPGGTEAFF TGTGCCAGCAGTTTATTACTCAGCTATGACCCAGGGGGCACTGAAGCTTTCTTT
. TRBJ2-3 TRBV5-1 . CASSLDGSSGALHTQYF TGCGCCAGCAGCTTGGACGGGAGTTCTGGGGCTTTGCATACGCAGTATTTT
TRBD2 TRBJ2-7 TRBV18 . CASSPRLLSGSSYEQYF TGTGCCAGCTCACCACGGCTCCTTAGCGGGAGCTCCTACGAGCAGTACTTC
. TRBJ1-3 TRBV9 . CASSVGQGNTIYF TGTGCCAGCAGCGTAGGACAGGGAAACACCATATATTTT
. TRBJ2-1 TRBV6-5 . CASSYSSRRGSNEQFF TGTGCCAGCAGTTACTCGAGCAGGAGAGGGTCCAATGAGCAGTTCTTC
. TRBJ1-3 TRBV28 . CASSLWLGQAIFSGNTIYF TGTGCCAGCAGTTTATGGTTAGGGCAGGCAATCTTCTCTGGAAACACCATATATTTT
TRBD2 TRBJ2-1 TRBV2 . CASSEPGASGSAEQFF TGTGCCAGCAGTGAACCGGGGGCTAGCGGGAGCGCTGAGCAGTTCTTC
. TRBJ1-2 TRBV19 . CASIPDNREEDGYTF TGTGCCAGTATCCCGGATAACAGGGAAGAGGATGGCTACACCTTC
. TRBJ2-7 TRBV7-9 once CASSLAVTRDEQYF TGTGCCAGCAGCTTAGCGGTCACCCGGGACGAGCAGTACTTC
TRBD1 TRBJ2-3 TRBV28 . CASRPGQGSTDTQYF TGTGCCAGCAGACCAGGACAGGGGAGCACAGATACGCAGTATTTT
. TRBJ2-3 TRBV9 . CASSALGGPPTDTQYF TGTGCCAGCAGCGCGCTGGGCGGACCCCCCACAGATACGCAGTATTTT
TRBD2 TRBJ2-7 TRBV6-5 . CASSLGTSGVYEQYF TGTGCCAGCAGTTTGGGGACTAGCGGTGTTTACGAGCAGTACTTC
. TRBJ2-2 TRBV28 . CASSNPGHTGELFF TGTGCCAGCAGCAACCCTGGACACACCGGGGAGCTGTTTTTT
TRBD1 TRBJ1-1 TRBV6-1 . CASRSPGQGDLEAFF TGTGCCAGCAGATCCCCGGGACAGGGCGATCTTGAAGCTTTCTTT
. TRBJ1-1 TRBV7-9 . CASSLARPNTEAFF TGTGCCAGCAGCTTAGCGCGGCCGAACACTGAAGCTTTCTTT
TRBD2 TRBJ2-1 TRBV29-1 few CSVEAGGPNEQFF TGCAGCGTTGAAGCGGGAGGGCCCAATGAGCAGTTCTTC
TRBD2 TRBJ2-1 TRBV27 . CASSSLAVIYNEQFF TGTGCCAGCAGTTCACTAGCGGTTATCTACAATGAGCAGTTCTTC
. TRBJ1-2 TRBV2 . CASSEEGHGYTF TGTGCCAGCAGTGAAGAAGGGCATGGCTACACCTTC
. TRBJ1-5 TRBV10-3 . CAISEDLGNSNQPQHF TGTGCCATCAGTGAAGATCTGGGAAATAGCAATCAGCCCCAGCATTTT
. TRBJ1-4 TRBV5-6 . CASSLSAGFNEKLFF TGTGCCAGCAGCTTGTCTGCAGGGTTTAATGAAAAACTGTTTTTT
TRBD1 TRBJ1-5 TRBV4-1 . CASSQLPGQSNQPQHF TGCGCCAGCAGCCAATTACCGGGACAGAGCAATCAGCCCCAGCATTTT
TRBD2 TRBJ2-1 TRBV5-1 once CASSGIRGTSSNEQFF TGCGCCAGCAGCGGTATCCGCGGGACTAGTAGTAATGAGCAGTTCTTC
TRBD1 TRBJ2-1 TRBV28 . CASSLHTGTGRYNEQFF TGTGCCAGCAGCCTCCATACCGGGACAGGGAGATACAATGAGCAGTTCTTC
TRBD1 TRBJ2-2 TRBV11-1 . CASSLLGGPGELFF TGTGCCAGCAGCTTACTAGGGGGCCCCGGGGAGCTGTTTTTT
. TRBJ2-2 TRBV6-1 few CASRDRNTGELFF TGTGCCAGCAGGGACAGAAACACCGGGGAGCTGTTTTTT
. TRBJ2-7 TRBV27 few CASSTGASEQYF TGTGCCAGCAGTACGGGGGCCTCCGAGCAGTACTTC
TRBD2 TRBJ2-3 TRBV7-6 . CASSLEAGALDTQYF TGTGCCAGCAGCTTAGAAGCGGGAGCTTTAGATACGCAGTATTTT
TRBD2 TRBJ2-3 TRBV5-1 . CASTGTSGSTDTQYF TGCGCCAGCACGGGGACTAGCGGGAGCACAGATACGCAGTATTTT
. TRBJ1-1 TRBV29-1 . CSVEDEENTEAFF TGCAGCGTTGAAGACGAGGAAAACACTGAAGCTTTCTTT
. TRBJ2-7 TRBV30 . CAWSKGTYEQYF TGTGCCTGGTCCAAGGGCACCTACGAGCAGTACTTC
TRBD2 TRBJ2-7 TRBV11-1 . CASGITSGTMYEQYF TGTGCCAGCGGGATTACTAGCGGGACTATGTACGAGCAGTACTTC
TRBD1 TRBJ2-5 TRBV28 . CASSFTGGGETQYF TGTGCCAGCAGTTTCACAGGGGGCGGAGAGACCCAGTACTTC
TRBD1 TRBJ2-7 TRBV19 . CASSISTGGSYEQYF TGTGCCAGTAGTATTTCGACAGGGGGCTCCTACGAGCAGTACTTC
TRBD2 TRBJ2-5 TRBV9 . CASSGDGGRPEREQYF TGTGCCAGCAGCGGGGATGGCGGGAGGCCTGAGCGGGAGCAGTACTTC
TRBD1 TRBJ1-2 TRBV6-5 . CASSYEGAGGYTF TGTGCCAGCAGTTACGAGGGGGCTGGAGGCTACACCTTC
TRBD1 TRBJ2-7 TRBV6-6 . CASSYPEGTGTYEQYF TGTGCCAGCAGTTACCCAGAAGGGACAGGGACTTACGAGCAGTACTTC
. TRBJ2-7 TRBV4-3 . CASSQGSGGPSSYEQYF TGCGCCAGCAGCCAAGGGTCAGGCGGCCCGAGCTCCTACGAGCAGTACTTC
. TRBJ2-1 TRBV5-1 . CASSWSDEQFF TGCGCCAGCAGCTGGAGCGATGAGCAGTTCTTC
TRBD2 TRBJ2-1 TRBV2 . CASSPPGTSGPQGDEQFF TGTGCCAGCAGTCCACCCGGGACTAGCGGACCCCAAGGGGATGAGCAGTTCTTC
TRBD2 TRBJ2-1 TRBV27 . CASSLASGVVTNEQFF TGTGCCAGCAGTTTAGCTAGCGGGGTAGTTACCAATGAGCAGTTCTTC
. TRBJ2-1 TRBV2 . CASSQTSEAGHPYNEQFF TGTGCCAGCAGTCAAACGAGCGAGGCCGGCCATCCCTACAATGAGCAGTTCTTC
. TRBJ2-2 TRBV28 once CASSLYTGELFF TGTGCCAGCAGTCTCTACACCGGGGAGCTGTTTTTT
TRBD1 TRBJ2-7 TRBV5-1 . CASSLSGTGGYEQYF TGCGCCAGCAGCTTGAGCGGGACAGGGGGTTACGAGCAGTACTTC